This is a list of T cell receptor beta chains from one sample in a study of control samples from healthy donors and cancer patients. Repertoires were generated with immunoSEQ multiplex PCR, while TCRdb's copy carries only in-frame clones and drops some. The sample lists about 52,000 clones; 85% to 95% were seen once. The sequenced sample consisted of blood. These receptors originate from a man aged 25 to 45 in good health. The CDR3 runs from the conserved cysteine through the conserved F or W. Fields, in order: V gene, clone size, J gene, D gene, CDR3 DNA, CDR3 protein. A D gene is named only where the DNA matches it firmly. Size is stated for part of the rows, as once, few or many counts, or as a class when the clone is expanded.

TRBV7-9	NA	TRBJ2-3	TRBD1	TGTGCCAGCAGCTTAGATCAGGGGGCCCATACAGATACGCAGTATTTT	CASSLDQGAHTDTQYF
TRBV4-1	NA	TRBJ1-1	TRBD1	TGCGCCAGCAGCCCTCCTGGGCAGGGGGCCAAAACTGAAGCTTTCTTT	CASSPPGQGAKTEAFF
TRBV2	NA	TRBJ2-2	NA	TGTGCCAGCAGTTTCGAGGGCCTCGTGACCGGGGAGCTGTTTTTT	CASSFEGLVTGELFF
TRBV5-6	NA	TRBJ2-1	NA	TGTGCCAGCAGCTTGGAGGGATTGTGGTTCTTC	CASSLEGLWFF
TRBV13	NA	TRBJ2-3	TRBD2	TGTGCCAGCAGCGATTCCCGACTAGCGGAACTCCCCGCGGTAGATACGCAGTATTTT	CASSDSRLAELPAVDTQYF
TRBV9	NA	TRBJ2-2	NA	TGTGCCAGCCACGACGCGAACACCGGGGAGCTGTTTTTT	CASHDANTGELFF
TRBV19	NA	TRBJ2-5	TRBD2	TGTGCCAGTACCCCGAGATTAGCGGGAGATGTCGAAGAGACCCAGTACTTC	CASTPRLAGDVEETQYF
TRBV28	NA	TRBJ2-7	TRBD2	TGTGCCAGCAGTTCGCCGGCGGGAGGGCAATACGAGCAGTACTTC	CASSSPAGGQYEQYF
TRBV9	NA	TRBJ2-3	NA	TGTGCCAGCAACCGAAAAGGGGGTAGCACAGATACGCAGTATTTT	CASNRKGGSTDTQYF
TRBV6-4	NA	TRBJ2-1	TRBD2	TGTGCCAGCAGTGAAACTAGCGGATCCTACAATGAGCAGTTCTTC	CASSETSGSYNEQFF
TRBV7-9	NA	TRBJ1-3	NA	TGTGCCAGCAGTTTCGACGGACGCTCTGGAAACACCATATATTTT	CASSFDGRSGNTIYF
TRBV3-1/TRBV3-2	NA	TRBJ2-7	NA	TGTGCCAGCAGCCAAGATTGGGGGGGGCGGGAGCAGTACTTC	CASSQDWGGREQYF
TRBV25-1	NA	TRBJ2-3	NA	TGTGCCAGCAGCAACCTGGAGGGAACAGATACGCAGTATTTT	CASSNLEGTDTQYF
TRBV4-1	NA	TRBJ1-6	NA	TGCGCCAGCAGCCAACTCCCCCCGGGCAGTTCACCCCTCCACTTT	CASSQLPPGSSPLHF
TRBV19	NA	TRBJ2-1	TRBD2	TGTGCCAGTAGTACCCCTAGCGGGAGAAGGAATGAGCAGTTCTTC	CASSTPSGRRNEQFF
TRBV19	NA	TRBJ1-5	TRBD1	TGTGCCAGTACATTGACAGGGAAGGCCAGTCAGCCCCAGCATTTT	CASTLTGKASQPQHF
TRBV2	few	TRBJ2-2	TRBD2	TGTGCCAGCAGGACTAGCGGGAGAGGGGAGCTGTTTTTT	CASRTSGRGELFF
TRBV28	NA	TRBJ2-7	NA	TGTGCCAGCAGCCCAGGGCCCTCATCCGATTTCGAGGCCTACGAGCAGTACTTC	CASSPGPSSDFEAYEQYF
TRBV29-1	NA	TRBJ2-1	NA	TGCAGCGCCGACGACAGGACTGGGGGGTATGAGCAGTTCTTC	CSADDRTGGYEQFF
TRBV7-9	NA	TRBJ1-6	TRBD1	TGTGCCAGCAGCCGAGCAACAGGGGGCAATCTTGGGTCACCCCTCCACTTT	CASSRATGGNLGSPLHF
TRBV5-1	NA	TRBJ2-7	NA	TGCGCCAGCAGCTTGGGCGGGACAGAGGCCGAGCAGTACTTC	CASSLGGTEAEQYF
TRBV5-1	NA	TRBJ1-4	NA	TGCGCCAGCAGACCCGGGAGTAATGAAAAACTGTTTTTT	CASRPGSNEKLFF
TRBV30	NA	TRBJ2-3	NA	TGTGCCTGGAGTGGGACTAGCACAGATACGCAGTATTTT	CAWSGTSTDTQYF
TRBV28	NA	TRBJ1-2	NA	TGTGCCAGCAGTTTATCCGCGGGACGTGGCTACACCTTC	CASSLSAGRGYTF
TRBV5-5	NA	TRBJ2-5	TRBD2	TGTGCCAGCAGCCTACCACCCTGGGGGGGAGGGGAGGAGACCCAGTACTTC	CASSLPPWGGGEETQYF
TRBV21-1	NA	TRBJ1-1	NA	TGTGCCAGCAGACCAGGGGGTGGGGACACTGAAGCTTTCTTT	CASRPGGGDTEAFF
TRBV6-5	NA	TRBJ1-1	NA	TGTGCCAGCAGTTTAGCAGGGAACACTGAAGCTTTCTTT	CASSLAGNTEAFF
TRBV30	NA	TRBJ1-4	NA	TGTGCCTGGAGTGGAGGTTGGGGTGGTGAAAAACTGTTTTTT	CAWSGGWGGEKLFF
TRBV12-5	once	TRBJ1-5	TRBD1	TGTGCTAGTGGCGTGGACAGGGTAAACAATCAGCCCCAGCATTTT	CASGVDRVNNQPQHF
TRBV30	once	TRBJ1-1	NA	TGTGCCTGGAGTCTGAGGGTGAACACTGAAGCTTTCTTT	CAWSLRVNTEAFF
TRBV6-2/TRBV6-3	NA	TRBJ1-2	TRBD1	TGTGCCAGCAGTTACTCGACCCGCATGGACAGGGTATACTATGGCTACACCTTC	CASSYSTRMDRVYYGYTF
TRBV30	NA	TRBJ1-4	NA	TGTGCCTGGAGCACCAATGAAAAACTGTTTTTT	CAWSTNEKLFF
TRBV19	NA	TRBJ1-4	NA	TGTGCCAGTAGTAGAGGGGCCGGGGAAAAACTGTTTTTT	CASSRGAGEKLFF
TRBV6-1	NA	TRBJ2-1	TRBD1	TGTGCCAGCAGTGAAAGAGGGGGCAGGTTCTATGAGCAGTTCTTC	CASSERGGRFYEQFF
TRBV13	NA	TRBJ2-7	TRBD2	TGTGCCAGCAGCTTATATTCCAGGACTAGCGGGAGGGCATCAACTACCGAGCAGTACTTC	CASSLYSRTSGRASTTEQYF
TRBV27	NA	TRBJ1-5	NA	TGTGCCAGCAGTTTAGGGGATAGCAATCAGCCCCAGCATTTT	CASSLGDSNQPQHF
TRBV23-1	NA	TRBJ2-7	NA	TGCGCCAGCAGTCAATGTCTGGCAAGCTCCTACGAGCAGTACTTC	CASSQCLASSYEQYF
TRBV12-3/TRBV12-4	NA	TRBJ2-5	NA	TGTGCCAGCAGACTAGTGGCATCCCCCCAGTACTTC	CASRLVASPQYF
TRBV6-5	NA	TRBJ1-5	NA	TGTGCCAGCAGTTGGGGCAGGAACAATCAGCCCCAGCATTTT	CASSWGRNNQPQHF
TRBV14	NA	TRBJ1-2	NA	TGTGCCAGCAGCCAAGGGGGTTATGGCTACACCTTC	CASSQGGYGYTF
TRBV12-3/TRBV12-4	NA	TRBJ2-2	NA	TGTGCCAGCAGCACCGTCAACACCGGGGAGCTGTTTTTT	CASSTVNTGELFF
TRBV5-6	NA	TRBJ2-4	TRBD1	TGTGCCAGCAGCCTGGGACAGGGGGCGTCCAAAAACATTCAGTACTTC	CASSLGQGASKNIQYF
TRBV4-2	NA	TRBJ2-7	NA	TGTGCCAGCAGCCTTAGCGGCCTAGGGGGCGAGCAGTACTTC	CASSLSGLGGEQYF
TRBV28	NA	TRBJ1-2	TRBD1	TGTGCCAGCAGTTTTTCCCCGACAGGGGGCTGGTGGAGCTATGGCTACACCTTC	CASSFSPTGGWWSYGYTF
TRBV30	NA	TRBJ2-3	NA	TGTGCCTGGAGTGTACGTCTTTCTAGCGAGCGACGCACAGATACGCAGTATTTT	CAWSVRLSSERRTDTQYF
TRBV29-1	NA	TRBJ1-3	TRBD1	TGCAGCGCTAGACAGGGCCACACCATATATTTT	CSARQGHTIYF
TRBV7-2	once	TRBJ2-7	TRBD1	TGTGCCAGCAGCGACCGGACAGGGGGCCTCGAGCAGTACTTC	CASSDRTGGLEQYF